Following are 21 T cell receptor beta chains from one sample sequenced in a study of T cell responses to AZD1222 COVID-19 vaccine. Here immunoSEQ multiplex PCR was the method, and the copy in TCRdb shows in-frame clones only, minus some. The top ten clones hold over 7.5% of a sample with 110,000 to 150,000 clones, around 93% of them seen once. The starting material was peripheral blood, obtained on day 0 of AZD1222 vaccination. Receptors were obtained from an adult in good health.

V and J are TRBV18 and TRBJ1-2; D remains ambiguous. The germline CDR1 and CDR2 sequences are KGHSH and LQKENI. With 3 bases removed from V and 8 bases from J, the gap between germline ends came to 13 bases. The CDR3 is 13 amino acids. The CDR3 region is CASSPDRTDGYTF. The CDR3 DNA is TGTGCCAGCTCACCGGACCGAACAGACGGCTACACCTTC.

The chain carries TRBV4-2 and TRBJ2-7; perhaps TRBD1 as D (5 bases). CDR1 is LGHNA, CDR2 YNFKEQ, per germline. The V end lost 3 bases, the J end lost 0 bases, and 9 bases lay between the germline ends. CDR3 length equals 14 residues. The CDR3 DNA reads TGTGCCAGCAGCCACGCCGACAGCTCCTACGAGCAGTACTTC. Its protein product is CASSHADSSYEQYF.

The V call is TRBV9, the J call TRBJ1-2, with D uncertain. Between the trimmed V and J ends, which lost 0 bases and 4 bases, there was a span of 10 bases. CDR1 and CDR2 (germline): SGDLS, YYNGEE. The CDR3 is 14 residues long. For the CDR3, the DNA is TGTGCCAGCAGCGTAGGATATGGCAGCTATGGCTACACCTTC. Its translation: CASSVGYGSYGYTF.

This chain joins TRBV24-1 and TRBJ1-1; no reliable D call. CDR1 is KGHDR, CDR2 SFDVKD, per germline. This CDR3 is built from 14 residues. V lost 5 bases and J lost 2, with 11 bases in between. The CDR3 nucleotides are TGTGCCACCAGTGGGGGAGCAGGAAACACTGAAGCTTTCTTT. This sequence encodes CATSGGAGNTEAFF.

The CDR3 loop is CASSIPGEANEQFF. The CDR3, as DNA: TGTGCCAGTAGTATCCCAGGGGAGGCCAATGAGCAGTTCTTC. This rearrangement joins TRBV19 to TRBJ2-1; D may be TRBD1 or TRBD2 (6 bases each). Deletions cut 3 bases from V and 6 bases from J, with 12 bases between. This CDR3 is built from 14 residues. Germline loops: CDR1 LNHDA, CDR2 SQIVND (reference sequence).

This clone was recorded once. The CDR3 DNA is TGTGCCAGTAGTATAGCGGGGGGGCGGGAGCAGTTCTTC. This codes for CASSIAGGREQFF. The chain uses TRBV19 and TRBJ2-1; TRBD2 matches 8 bases. The V gene's germline CDR1 is LNHDA and CDR2 SQIVND (reference sequence). The CDR3 totals 13 residues. V lost 1 base to trimming and J lost 10 bases; unmatched junction nucleotides: 3.

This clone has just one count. CDR3 sequence reads: CASSLAGRLVGEQFF. In nucleotides, the CDR3 is TGTGCCAGCAGCTTAGCGGGGCGGCTCGTTGGGGAGCAGTTCTTC. The V call is TRBV11-2, the J call TRBJ2-1; either TRBD1 or TRBD2 may fit D (5 bases each). The germline V and J ends were trimmed by 1 base and 10 bases, with 17 bases remaining between them. CDR3 length: 15 residues. CDR1 is SGHAT, CDR2 FQNNGV, per germline.

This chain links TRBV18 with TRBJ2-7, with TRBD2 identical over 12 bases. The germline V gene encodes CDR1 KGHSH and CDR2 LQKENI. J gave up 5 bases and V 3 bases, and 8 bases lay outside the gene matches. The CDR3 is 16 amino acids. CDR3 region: CASSPNRLAGANEQYF. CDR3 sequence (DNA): TGTGCCAGCTCACCCAACAGACTAGCGGGGGCAAACGAGCAGTACTTC.

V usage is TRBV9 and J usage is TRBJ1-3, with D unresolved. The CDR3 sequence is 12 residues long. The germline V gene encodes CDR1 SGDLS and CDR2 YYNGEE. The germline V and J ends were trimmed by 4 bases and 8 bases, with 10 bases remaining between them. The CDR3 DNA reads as TGTGCCAGCAGCCCCGGCGCGGACACCATATATTTT. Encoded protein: CASSPGADTIYF.

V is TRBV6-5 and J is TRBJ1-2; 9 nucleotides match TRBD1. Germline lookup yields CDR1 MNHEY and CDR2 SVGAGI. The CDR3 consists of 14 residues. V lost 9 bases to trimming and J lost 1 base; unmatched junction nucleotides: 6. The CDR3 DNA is TGTGCCAGTCCACAGGGGGCGTTTAACTATGGCTACACCTTC. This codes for CASPQGAFNYGYTF.

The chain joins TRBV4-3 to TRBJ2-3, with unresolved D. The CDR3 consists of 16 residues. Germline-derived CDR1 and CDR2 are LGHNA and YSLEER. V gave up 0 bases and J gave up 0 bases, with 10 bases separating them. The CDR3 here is CASSQEAPPSTDTQYF. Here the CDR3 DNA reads TGCGCCAGCAGCCAAGAGGCACCTCCTAGCACAGATACGCAGTATTTT.

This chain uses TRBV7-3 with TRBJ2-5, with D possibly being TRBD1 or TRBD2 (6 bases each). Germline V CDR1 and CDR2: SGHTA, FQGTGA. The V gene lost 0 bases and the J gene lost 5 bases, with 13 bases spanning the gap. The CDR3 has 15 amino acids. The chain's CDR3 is CASSLTGGLGETQYF. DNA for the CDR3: TGTGCCAGCAGCTTAACCGGGGGCCTTGGGGAGACCCAGTACTTC.

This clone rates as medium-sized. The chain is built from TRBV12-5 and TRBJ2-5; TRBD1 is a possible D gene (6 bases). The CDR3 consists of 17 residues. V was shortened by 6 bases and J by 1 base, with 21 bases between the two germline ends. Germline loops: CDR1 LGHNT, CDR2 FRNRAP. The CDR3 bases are TGTGCTAGTGGCCTGGGGGCAAGCCTCGGCTTCCAAGAGACCCAGTACTTC. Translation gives CASGLGASLGFQETQYF. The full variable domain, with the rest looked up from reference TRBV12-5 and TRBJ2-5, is DARVTQTPRHKVTEMGQEVTMRCQPILGHNTVFWYRQTMMQGLELLAYFRNRAPLDDSGMPKDRFSAEMPDATLATLKIQPSEPRDSAVYFCASGLGASLGFQETQYFGPGTRLLVL.

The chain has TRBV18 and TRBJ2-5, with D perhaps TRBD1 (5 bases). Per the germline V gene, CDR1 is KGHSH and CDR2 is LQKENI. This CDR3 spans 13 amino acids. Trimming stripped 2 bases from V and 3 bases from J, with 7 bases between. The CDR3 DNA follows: TGTGCCAGCTCACCAGGGGCGAAAGAGACCCAGTACTTC. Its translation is CASSPGAKETQYF.

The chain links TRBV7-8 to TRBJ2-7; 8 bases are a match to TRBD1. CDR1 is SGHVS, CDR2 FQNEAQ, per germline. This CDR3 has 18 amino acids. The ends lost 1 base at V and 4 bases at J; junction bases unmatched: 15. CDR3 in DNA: TGTGCCAGCAGCTTAGTTTTTGGGCAGGGGGCGAAGGTTTACGAGCAGTACTTC. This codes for CASSLVFGQGAKVYEQYF.

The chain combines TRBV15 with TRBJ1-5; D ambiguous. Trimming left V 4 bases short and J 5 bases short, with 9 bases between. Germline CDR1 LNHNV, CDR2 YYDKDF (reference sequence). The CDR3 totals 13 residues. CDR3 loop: CATSNHPDQPQHF. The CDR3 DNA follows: TGTGCCACCAGCAATCATCCGGATCAGCCCCAGCATTTT.

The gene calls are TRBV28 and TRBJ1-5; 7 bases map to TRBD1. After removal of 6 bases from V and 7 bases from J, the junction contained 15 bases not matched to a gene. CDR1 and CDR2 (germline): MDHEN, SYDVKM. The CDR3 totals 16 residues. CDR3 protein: CASSPPGGSTGQPQHF. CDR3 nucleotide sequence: TGTGCCAGCAGCCCACCGGGGGGGTCGACAGGGCAGCCCCAGCATTTT.

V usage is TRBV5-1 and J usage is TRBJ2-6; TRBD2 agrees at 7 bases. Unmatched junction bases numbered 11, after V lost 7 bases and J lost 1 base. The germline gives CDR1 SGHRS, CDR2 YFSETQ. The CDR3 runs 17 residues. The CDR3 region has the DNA TGCGCCAGCGGGGGGGAGTCAGGAACATCTGGGGCCAACGTCCTGACTTTC. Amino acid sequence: CASGGESGTSGANVLTF.

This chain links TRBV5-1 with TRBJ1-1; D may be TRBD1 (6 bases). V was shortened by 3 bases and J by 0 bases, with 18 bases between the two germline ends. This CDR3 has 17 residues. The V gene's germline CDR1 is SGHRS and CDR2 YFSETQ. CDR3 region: CASSSGKDSRMNTEAFF. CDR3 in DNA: TGCGCCAGCAGCTCCGGCAAGGACAGCCGCATGAACACTGAAGCTTTCTTT. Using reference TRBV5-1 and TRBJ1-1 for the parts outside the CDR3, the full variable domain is KAGVTQTPRYLIKTRGQQVTLSCSPISGHRSVSWYQQTPGQGLQFLFEYFSETQRNKGNFPGRFSGRQFSNSRSEMNVSTLELGDSALYLCASSSGKDSRMNTEAFFGQGTRLTVV.

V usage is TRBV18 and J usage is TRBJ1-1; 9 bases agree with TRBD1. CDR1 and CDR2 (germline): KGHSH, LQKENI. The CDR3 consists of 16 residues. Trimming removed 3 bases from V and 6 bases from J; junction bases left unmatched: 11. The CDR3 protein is CASSPRMTGGRAEAFF. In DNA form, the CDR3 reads TGTGCCAGCTCACCCCGAATGACAGGGGGGAGGGCTGAAGCTTTCTTT.

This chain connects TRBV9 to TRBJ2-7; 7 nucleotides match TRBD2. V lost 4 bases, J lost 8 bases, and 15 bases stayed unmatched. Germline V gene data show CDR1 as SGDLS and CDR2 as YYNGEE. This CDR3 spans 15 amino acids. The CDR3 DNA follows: TGTGCCAGCAGCTTCCGCGCAGGCGGCGGGGGACAGCAGTACTTC. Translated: CASSFRAGGGGQQYF.